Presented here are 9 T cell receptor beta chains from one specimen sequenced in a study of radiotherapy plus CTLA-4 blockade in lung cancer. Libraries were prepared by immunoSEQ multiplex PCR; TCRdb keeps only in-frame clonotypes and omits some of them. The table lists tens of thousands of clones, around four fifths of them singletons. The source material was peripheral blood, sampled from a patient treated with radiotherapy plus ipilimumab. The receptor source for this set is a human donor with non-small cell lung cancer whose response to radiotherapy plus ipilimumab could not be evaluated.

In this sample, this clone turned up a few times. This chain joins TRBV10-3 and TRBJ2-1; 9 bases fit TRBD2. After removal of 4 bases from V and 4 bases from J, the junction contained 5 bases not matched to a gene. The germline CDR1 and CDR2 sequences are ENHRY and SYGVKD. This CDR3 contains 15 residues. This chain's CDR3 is CAISVAGEDYNEQFF. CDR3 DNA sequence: TGTGCCATCAGTGTAGCGGGAGAGGATTACAATGAGCAGTTCTTC.

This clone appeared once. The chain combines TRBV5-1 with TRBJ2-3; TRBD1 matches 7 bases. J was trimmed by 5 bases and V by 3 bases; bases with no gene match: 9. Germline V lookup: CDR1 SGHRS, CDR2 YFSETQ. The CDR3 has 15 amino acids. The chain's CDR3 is CASSSLTGAQDTQYF. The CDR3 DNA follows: TGCGCCAGCAGCTCACTTACAGGGGCTCAAGATACGCAGTATTTT.

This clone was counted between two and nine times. In nucleotides, the CDR3 is TGTGCCAGCAGTGATCGGGACATCAGGCTCTCCGCTGAAGCTTTCTTT. Translating it yields CASSDRDIRLSAEAFF. This rearrangement joins TRBV2 to TRBJ1-1; D perhaps matches TRBD1 (6 bases). CDR3 length: 16 residues. The V end was cut by 3 bases, the J end by 6 bases, with 20 bases between. Germline CDR1 reads SNHLY; CDR2 reads FYNNEI.

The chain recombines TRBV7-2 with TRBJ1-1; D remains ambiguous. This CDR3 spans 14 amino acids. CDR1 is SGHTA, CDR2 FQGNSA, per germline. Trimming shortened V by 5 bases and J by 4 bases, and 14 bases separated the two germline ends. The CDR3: CASSPRGWATEAFF. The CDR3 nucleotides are TGTGCCAGCAGCCCGAGAGGGTGGGCCACTGAAGCTTTCTTT.

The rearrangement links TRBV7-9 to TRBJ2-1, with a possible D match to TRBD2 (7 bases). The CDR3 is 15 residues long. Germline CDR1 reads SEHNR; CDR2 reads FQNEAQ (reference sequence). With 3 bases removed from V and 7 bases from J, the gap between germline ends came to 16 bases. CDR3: CASSLGGGEANEQFF. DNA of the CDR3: TGTGCCAGCAGCTTGGGAGGGGGGGAAGCAAATGAGCAGTTCTTC.

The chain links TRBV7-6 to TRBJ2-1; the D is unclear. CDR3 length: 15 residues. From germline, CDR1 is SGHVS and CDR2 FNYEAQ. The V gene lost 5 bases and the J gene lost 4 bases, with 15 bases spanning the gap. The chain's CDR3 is CASSLKPGRYNEQFF. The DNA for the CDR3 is TGTGCCAGCAGCCTAAAACCGGGTCGATACAATGAGCAGTTCTTC. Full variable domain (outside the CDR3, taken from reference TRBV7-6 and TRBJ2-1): GAGVSQSPRYKVTKRGQDVALRCDPISGHVSLYWYRQALGQGPEFLTYFNYEAQQDKSGLPNDRFSAERPEGSISTLTIQRTEQRDSAMYRCASSLKPGRYNEQFFGPGTRLTVL.

The CDR3 nucleotides are TGTGCCAGCAGGAAGGAGAGGGAACCGGATGAGCAGTTCTTC. Protein product: CASRKEREPDEQFF. The rearrangement uses TRBV25-1 and TRBJ2-1; perhaps TRBD2 as D (5 bases). CDR3 length: 14 residues. Trimming removed 6 bases at V and 8 bases at J, with 17 bases between. CDR1 MGHDK and CDR2 SYGVNS come from the germline V gene.

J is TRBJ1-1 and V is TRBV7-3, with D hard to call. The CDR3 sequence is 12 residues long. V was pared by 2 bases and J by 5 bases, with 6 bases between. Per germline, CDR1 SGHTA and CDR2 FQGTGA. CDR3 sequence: CASSLPGTEAFF. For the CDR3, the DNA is TGTGCCAGCAGCTTACCGGGGACTGAAGCTTTCTTT.

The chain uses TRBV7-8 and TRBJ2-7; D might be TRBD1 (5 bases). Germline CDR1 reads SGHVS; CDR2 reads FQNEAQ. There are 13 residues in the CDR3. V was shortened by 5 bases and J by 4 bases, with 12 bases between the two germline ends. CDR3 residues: CASSRGQIYEQYF. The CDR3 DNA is TGTGCCAGCAGCCGCGGACAAATATACGAGCAGTACTTC.